The 19 T cell receptor beta chains listed next were all sequenced from one sample in a study of human T cells and chemical hapten exposure. TCRdb used MiXCR to reprocess the RACE reads, holding one entry per CDR3 protein. This sample has some 190,000 distinct CDR3 sequences, with 20% to 25% found just once. Noted time point: patch test 1, 2 weeks after DPC sensitization. Treatment: therapeutic diphenylcyclopropenone sensitization with weekly scalp DPC. The input for sequencing was whole blood, taken in connection with sensitization to the hapten diphenylcyclopropenone (DPC). These receptors were collected from a woman between 50 and 59 years old with alopecia areata. Some clones in this sample may be carry-over from other donors' samples.

This clonotype was observed a handful of times. The genes are TRBV12-3 or TRBV12-4 and TRBJ2-5; 7 positions agree with TRBD1. The CDR3 contains 14 residues. Losses at the gene ends were 0 bases for V and 9 bases for J; bases not matched to a gene: 7. CDR3 region: CASSLAGQVLAQYF. Here the CDR3 DNA reads TGTGCCAGCAGTTTAGCCGGACAGGTACTGGCCCAGTACTTC.

This clonotype was picked up a small number of times. The V gene is TRBV10-1, the J gene TRBJ2-7; 10 bases map to TRBD1. This CDR3 has 12 amino acids. V lost 10 bases, J lost 3 bases, and 3 bases stayed unmatched. Germline lookup yields CDR1 WNHNN and CDR2 SYGVQD (reference sequence). The CDR3 is CAKRTGGYEQYF. CDR3 bases: TGCGCCAAAAGGACAGGGGGCTACGAGCAGTACTTC.

The genes are TRBV10-3 and TRBJ2-5; 7 bases fit TRBD1. Looked up from germline, CDR1 is ENHRY and CDR2 is SYGVKD. The CDR3 runs 12 residues. The trim removed 6 bases at V and 2 bases at J, leaving 0 bases unmatched. CDR3 nucleotides: TGTGCCATCAGGGGACAGCAAGAGACCCAGTACTTC. It translates to CAIRGQQETQYF.

This clonotype has more than one count but fewer than ten. This chain uses TRBV20-1 with TRBJ1-1, with D perhaps TRBD1 (5 bases). The CDR3 is 15 residues long. CDR1 and CDR2 (germline): DFQATT, SNEGSKA (reference sequence). The V and J ends lost 2 bases and 1 base respectively, with 14 bases between them. The CDR3 nucleotides read TGCAGTGCTAGAAATGGGGCAGGGACGAACACTGAAGCTTTCTTT. Translation: CSARNGAGTNTEAFF.

Many counts were recorded for this clonotype. The chain joins TRBV12-3 or TRBV12-4 to TRBJ2-7; tentatively, D is TRBD2 (5 bases). This CDR3 spans 13 amino acids. V gave up 0 bases and J gave up 6 bases, with 9 bases separating them. CDR3 nucleotides: TGTGCCAGCAGTTTAGCGCTGGGGAGCGAGCAGTACTTC. Its translation: CASSLALGSEQYF.

This clonotype was seen only a few times. This chain uses TRBV30 with TRBJ1-2; 8 bases map to TRBD1. CDR1 and CDR2 from the germline V gene are GTSNPN and SVGIG (reference sequence). With V trimmed by 5 bases and J by 2 bases, 4 bases remained unmatched. The CDR3 is made up of 13 amino acids. CDR3: CAWEGQGNYGYTF. The CDR3 DNA is TGTGCCTGGGAAGGACAGGGAAACTATGGCTACACCTTC.

This clonotype appeared many times. V and J are TRBV29-1 and TRBJ1-5, with D unclear. Between the trimmed V and J ends, which lost 4 bases and 1 base, there was a span of 11 bases. CDR3 length equals 14 residues. CDR1 is SQVTM, CDR2 ANQGSEA, per germline. This CDR3 reads CSVADGLSNQPQHF. DNA for the CDR3: TGCAGCGTTGCGGACGGGTTGAGCAATCAGCCCCAGCATTTT.

This sequence joins TRBV29-1 and TRBJ1-1; D gene ambiguous. Trimming stripped 4 bases from V and 0 bases from J, with 9 bases between. Germline CDR1 is SQVTM and CDR2 is ANQGSEA. The CDR3 sequence is 13 residues long. The CDR3 DNA is TGCAGCGTTGTATATACCATGAACACTGAAGCTTTCTTT. Its protein is CSVVYTMNTEAFF.

The chain employs TRBV29-1 and TRBJ2-3; 9 nucleotides agree with TRBD2. The V gene's germline CDR1 is SQVTM and CDR2 ANQGSEA. The CDR3 loop spans 14 amino acids. The trim removed 5 bases at V and 5 bases at J, leaving 8 bases unmatched. CDR3 nucleotides: TGCAGCGTTAGTATAGCGGGAGCGGGAGATACGCAGTATTTT. Its protein product is CSVSIAGAGDTQYF.

This clonotype showed up just a few times. The J gene is TRBJ1-5, the V gene TRBV24-1; TRBD1 might be the D (5 bases). This CDR3 is built from 14 residues. Germline CDR1 and CDR2: KGHDR and SFDVKD. With 6 bases removed from V and 7 bases from J, the gap between germline ends came to 15 bases. CDR3 sequence reads: CATSSGAGNQPQHF. The CDR3 DNA reads as TGTGCCACCAGTTCCGGGGCCGGAAACCAGCCCCAGCATTTT.

A few counts support this clonotype. J is TRBJ2-2 and V is TRBV7-8, with no clear D. The CDR3 extends over 16 amino acids. Trimming removed 0 bases at V and 4 bases at J, with 12 bases between. From germline, CDR1 is SGHVS and CDR2 FQNEAQ. This chain's CDR3 is CASSLARSSGTGELFF. The CDR3 DNA follows: TGTGCCAGCAGCTTAGCCCGGAGTTCGGGCACCGGGGAGCTGTTTTTT.

The chain links TRBV11-1 to TRBJ2-5; 9 nucleotides align to TRBD1. Germline assignment: CDR1 SGHAT and CDR2 FQDESV (reference sequence). The CDR3 has 15 amino acids. The V gene end was trimmed by 0 bases and the J gene end by 5 bases; junction bases not matched to a gene: 4. The chain's CDR3 is CASSLAGTGLETQYF. The DNA for the CDR3 is TGTGCCAGCAGCTTAGCCGGGACAGGGTTGGAGACCCAGTACTTC.

This clonotype has only a few counts. The chain employs TRBV12-3 or TRBV12-4 and TRBJ1-2; D not resolved. This CDR3 contains 12 residues. V dropped 3 bases and J dropped 4 bases, with 6 bases sitting between them. This CDR3 is CASSFSTYGYTF. The CDR3 DNA reads TGTGCCAGCAGTTTCAGCACCTATGGCTACACCTTC.

The chain carries TRBV4-1 and TRBJ1-1, with a tentative D call TRBD1 (5 bases). The germline V gene has CDR1 MGHRA and CDR2 YSYEKL. Trimming shortened V by 0 bases and J by 5 bases, and 10 bases separated the two germline ends. The CDR3 is 14 amino acids. The CDR3 DNA sequence: TGCGCCAGCAGCCAAGAAGGGTGGGGGACTGAAGCTTTCTTT. This codes for CASSQEGWGTEAFF.

This clonotype was seen only a few times. CDR3: CASSLELGVGTQYF. CDR3 nucleotide sequence: TGCGCCAGCAGCTTGGAACTGGGCGTCGGGACCCAGTACTTC. The J gene is TRBJ2-5, the V gene TRBV5-1; D is ambiguous. CDR1 is SGHRS and CDR2 is YFSETQ in the germline V gene. V was clipped by 0 bases and J by 7 bases, with 13 bases between them. The length of the CDR3 is 14 residues.

This clonotype was observed a single time. This chain links TRBV4-2 with TRBJ2-3; 10 positions match TRBD2. The CDR3 extends over 17 amino acids. CDR1 and CDR2 (germline): LGHNA, YNFKEQ. V dropped 4 bases and J dropped 0; count of bases not matched to a gene: 7. The CDR3 nucleotides are TGTGCCAGCAGCCGAGGGGGGACTAGCGTTAGCACAGATACGCAGTATTTT. Residues: CASSRGGTSVSTDTQYF.

The V gene is TRBV20-1, the J gene TRBJ2-3; maybe TRBD2 (5 bases). This CDR3 spans 16 amino acids. The germline V gene has CDR1 DFQATT and CDR2 SNEGSKA (reference sequence). V shed 0 bases and J shed 2 bases, with 15 bases lying between them. The CDR3 spells CSARDWLAETTDTQYF. Written as DNA, the CDR3 is TGCAGTGCTAGAGATTGGCTAGCCGAGACCACAGATACGCAGTATTTT.

This clonotype was counted between two and nine times. The V and J genes are TRBV6-1 and TRBJ2-2; TRBD1 matches 8 bases. V dropped 6 bases and J dropped 4; count of bases not matched to a gene: 10. There are 16 residues in the CDR3. The germline V gene encodes CDR1 MNHNS and CDR2 SASEGT. The CDR3 bases are TGTGCCAGCAGCCTCGACAGGGGTCGGAGCACCGGGGAGCTGTTTTTT. It specifies CASSLDRGRSTGELFF.

This clonotype was counted a few times. J is TRBJ2-7 and V is TRBV5-1; possibly TRBD1 or TRBD2 for D (5 bases each). The V and J ends lost 4 bases and 2 bases respectively, with 13 bases between them. The CDR3 is made up of 14 amino acids. The V gene's germline CDR1 is SGHRS and CDR2 YFSETQ. CDR3 in DNA: TGCGCCAGCAGCCGGGACGGCTCCCCCTACGAGCAGTACTTC. This sequence encodes CASSRDGSPYEQYF. Full variable domain (remainder filled in from reference TRBV5-1 and TRBJ2-7): KAGVTQTPRYLIKTRGQQVTLSCSPISGHRSVSWYQQTPGQGLQFLFEYFSETQRNKGNFPGRFSGRQFSNSRSEMNVSTLELGDSALYLCASSRDGSPYEQYFGPGTRLTVT.